The 21 T cell receptor beta chains in this list originate from one sample, sequenced in a study of CD8+CD57+ T cells in acquired aplastic anemia listed by TCRdb under 2018. Sequencing used an Illumina HiSeq 2000. TCR beta VDJ combination and CDR3 sequence profiling used genomic DNA as the template. Starting from the raw public reads, TCRdb applied fastp trimming at Q25, assembled clones with MiXCR and retained in-frame beta chains. Under each unique CDR3 protein, matching rows form one entry showing the most common genes and DNA. In all, the sample holds around 140,000 distinct CDR3 sequences, and around two fifths of those were seen once. The ten biggest clones cover 8% to 9% of the sample. Source material: sorted CD4+, CD8+, or CD8+CD57+ T cells (not recorded which) from PBMCs. These receptor sequences come from a human donor in good health, serving as a control.

The chain has TRBV4-2 and TRBJ2-7; D remains ambiguous. There are 15 residues in the CDR3. The germline V gene encodes CDR1 LGHNA and CDR2 YNFKEQ. The V end was cut by 0 bases, the J end by 5 bases, with 14 bases between. CDR3 amino acids: CASSQDPWVVNEQYF. For the CDR3, the DNA is TGTGCCAGCAGCCAAGATCCTTGGGTTGTTAACGAGCAGTACTTC.

Ten or more counts support this clonotype. This chain joins TRBV12-3 or TRBV12-4 and TRBJ1-1; perhaps TRBD1 as D (5 bases). V dropped 8 bases and J dropped 0 bases, with 10 bases sitting between them. The CDR3 is 13 amino acids. In DNA form, the CDR3 reads TGTGCCAGCGTCCAGGGCCTGAACACTGAAGCTTTCTTT. It yields the protein CASVQGLNTEAFF.

This clonotype was seen at least ten times. This chain links TRBV6-5 with TRBJ1-3, with D perhaps TRBD1 (5 bases). The length of the CDR3 is 16 residues. Germline assignment: CDR1 MNHEY and CDR2 SVGAGI. V dropped 4 bases and J dropped 0 bases, with 13 bases sitting between them. CDR3 loop: CASSWRGRNSGNTIYF. The CDR3 nucleotides read TGTGCCAGCAGTTGGAGGGGACGGAACTCTGGAAACACCATATATTTT.

This clonotype came up many times. The chain is built from TRBV6-1 and TRBJ1-2; D may be TRBD1 (5 bases). This CDR3 has 13 amino acids. The V and J ends lost 3 bases and 7 bases respectively, with 12 bases between them. Per the germline V gene, CDR1 is MNHNS and CDR2 is SASEGT. The CDR3 DNA is TGTGCCAGCAGTGAGTCGGGGCCCCTTGGCTACACCTTC. Its translation is CASSESGPLGYTF.

This clonotype was seen at least ten times. The CDR3 loop is CASSLRRGRDSSPLHF. In DNA, the CDR3 is TGTGCCAGCAGCCTAAGGCGGGGCAGGGACAGTTCACCCCTCCACTTT. The V call is TRBV7-8, the J call TRBJ1-6, with 7 positions matching TRBD1. This CDR3 has 16 amino acids. Germline loops: CDR1 SGHVS, CDR2 FQNEAQ. The junction had 13 bases not matched to a gene; V was cut back by 5 bases and J by 9 bases.

The J gene is TRBJ1-4, the V gene TRBV24-1; D not resolved. Looked up from germline, CDR1 is KGHDR and CDR2 is SFDVKD. The V end was cut by 3 bases, the J end by 8 bases, with 15 bases between. This CDR3 is 15 amino acids long. The CDR3 spells CATSDPRSRREKLFF. DNA of the CDR3: TGTGCCACCAGTGATCCCAGGTCGAGGCGGGAAAAACTGTTTTTT.

The rearrangement uses TRBV15 and TRBJ2-7; tentatively, D is TRBD2 (5 bases). V lost 0 bases and J 5 bases, leaving 14 bases between the germline ends. This CDR3 region has 15 residues. Germline assignment: CDR1 LNHNV and CDR2 YYDKDF (reference sequence). The CDR3 DNA sequence: TGTGCCACCAGCAGAGAGTTGGAAGGGAGCAACGAGCAGTACTTC. Amino acids: CATSRELEGSNEQYF.

V gene TRBV11-1 combines with J gene TRBJ2-7, with 12 bases matching TRBD2. The V gene end was trimmed by 5 bases and the J gene end by 5 bases; junction bases not matched to a gene: 13. This CDR3 is built from 17 residues. CDR1 is SGHAT and CDR2 is FQDESV in the germline V gene (reference sequence). This CDR3 is CASSIPPRRTSGDEQYF. CDR3 DNA: TGTGCCAGCAGCATACCCCCGAGAAGGACTAGCGGGGACGAGCAGTACTTC.

This clonotype occurred many times. The genes are TRBV29-1 and TRBJ1-2; D unresolved. The ends were cut back, 0 bases at V and 1 base at J, with 6 bases in the middle. This CDR3 has 13 residues. CDR1 is SQVTM and CDR2 is ANQGSEA in the germline V gene. CDR3: CSVEDTLNYGYTF. CDR3 DNA: TGCAGCGTTGAAGACACTCTTAACTATGGCTACACCTTC.

The chain uses TRBV4-3 and TRBJ2-7; 8 bases line up with TRBD2. In germline, CDR1 is LGHNA, CDR2 YSLEER. The CDR3 is 16 residues long. V lost 4 bases and J lost 3; bases outside the gene matches: 11. The CDR3: CASSPLSGLVFYEQYF. The CDR3 coding sequence is TGCGCCAGCAGCCCCCTGTCGGGACTAGTGTTCTACGAGCAGTACTTC.

This clonotype appeared many times. This chain connects TRBV6-1 to TRBJ2-5; 8 nucleotides line up with TRBD1. Per the germline V gene, CDR1 is MNHNS and CDR2 is SASEGT. The trim removed 9 bases at V and 3 bases at J, leaving 6 bases unmatched. The CDR3 runs to 13 residues. CDR3 sequence reads: CASTDRGKETQYF. In DNA form, the CDR3 reads TGTGCCAGTACCGACAGGGGAAAAGAGACCCAGTACTTC.

Many counts were recorded for this clonotype. The gene calls are TRBV11-2 and TRBJ2-7, with D possibly matching TRBD1 (6 bases). V lost 1 base to trimming and J lost 0 bases, with 19 bases between them. CDR3 length: 18 amino acids. Germline CDR1 is SGHAT and CDR2 is FQNNGV. The CDR3 spells CASSLVLGIQGSSYEQYF. CDR3 coding DNA: TGTGCCAGCAGCTTAGTTCTGGGTATACAGGGATCCTCCTACGAGCAGTACTTC.

About this clonotype itself: A much larger clone lies one base from this, so it may be a read error. The chain recombines TRBV5-1 with TRBJ2-1, with D possibly TRBD2 on 5 matching bases. The germline V gene has CDR1 SGHRS and CDR2 YFSETQ. The CDR3 covers 12 residues. Written as DNA, the CDR3 is TGCCCCCGCAGGAGGTTCTGCAATGAGCAGTTCTTC. This sequence encodes CPRRRFCNEQFF.

This sequence joins TRBV18 and TRBJ1-1, with D perhaps matching TRBD1 (5 bases). CDR1 and CDR2 (germline): KGHSH, LQKENI. The CDR3 covers 13 residues. Deletions cut 4 bases from V and 1 base from J, with 7 bases between. CDR3 amino acids: CASSQQGNTEAFF. Here the CDR3 DNA reads TGTGCCAGCTCACAGCAGGGGAACACTGAAGCTTTCTTT.

The J gene is TRBJ1-2, the V gene TRBV25-1, with D possibly TRBD1 on 6 matching bases. The CDR3 has 15 residues. The germline V gene encodes CDR1 MGHDK and CDR2 SYGVNS. Trimming removed 3 bases from V and 3 bases from J, with 14 bases in between. The DNA for the CDR3 is TGTGCCAGCAGTGATAAGGAGGCAGGGGACTATGGCTACACCTTC. Translating gives CASSDKEAGDYGYTF.

The V and J genes are TRBV15 and TRBJ1-2, with TRBD1 as a possible D gene (5 bases). Germline CDR1 is LNHNV and CDR2 is YYDKDF (reference sequence). V gave up 1 base and J gave up 4 bases, with 16 bases separating them. This CDR3 is 16 amino acids long. CDR3: CATSRGQLIGIYGYTF. DNA of the CDR3: TGTGCCACCAGCAGAGGACAGTTGATAGGGATCTATGGCTACACCTTC.

The chain links TRBV15 to TRBJ2-5, with TRBD2 matching 11 bases. V gave up 2 bases and J gave up 5 bases; unmatched junction bases: 7. CDR3 size: 16 residues. Germline lookup yields CDR1 LNHNV and CDR2 YYDKDF (reference sequence). The chain's CDR3 is CATSRLLAGVLETQYF. As DNA, the CDR3 is TGTGCCACCAGCAGATTACTAGCGGGAGTGTTGGAGACCCAGTACTTC.

The chain carries TRBV5-1 and TRBJ2-5, with 10 bases matching TRBD2. Trimming cost V 0 bases and J 1 base; bases outside gene matches: 6. The germline CDR1 and CDR2 sequences are SGHRS and YFSETQ. The CDR3 length is 17 residues. This chain's CDR3 is CASSLGQLAGGQETQYF. The CDR3 region has the DNA TGCGCCAGCAGCTTGGGACAGTTAGCGGGGGGCCAAGAGACCCAGTACTTC.

The chain carries TRBV24-1 and TRBJ2-3; D gene unclear. CDR3 length: 16 amino acids. Trimming removed 3 bases at V and 0 bases at J, with 12 bases between. Germline CDR1 KGHDR, CDR2 SFDVKD. CDR3 sequence reads: CATSDNRDSSTDTQYF. Here the CDR3 DNA reads TGTGCCACCAGTGATAATAGGGATTCTAGCACAGATACGCAGTATTTT.

This clonotype was detected ten times or more. This chain connects TRBV19 to TRBJ1-3; D gene ambiguous. Germline-derived CDR1 and CDR2 are LNHDA and SQIVND (reference sequence). The CDR3 runs to 14 residues. The V end lost 4 bases, the J end lost 4 bases, and 11 bases lay between the germline ends. CDR3 loop: CASSKRIGGNTIYF. The CDR3, as DNA: TGTGCCAGTAGTAAGAGAATTGGAGGAAACACCATATATTTT. The variable domain in full, with the rest retrieved from reference TRBV19 and TRBJ1-3, is DGGITQSPKYLFRKEGQNVTLSCEQNLNHDAMYWYRQDPGQGLRLIYYSQIVNDFQKGDIAEGYSVSREKKESFPLTVTSAQKNPTAFYLCASSKRIGGNTIYFGEGSWLTVV.

About this clonotype itself: One end of the junction fails to match germline, which may point to a read error. V gene TRBV6-5 combines with J gene TRBJ2-1; no clear D. This CDR3 region has 14 residues. Per germline, CDR1 MNHEY and CDR2 SVGAGI. DNA for the CDR3: TGTGCCAGCAGTTATCTGGACGGATACAATGAGCAGCTCTTC. It codes for CASSYLDGYNEQLF.